Presented here are 25 T cell receptor beta chains from one specimen sequenced in a study of T cell repertoires in cytomegalovirus infection. TCRdb reprocessed the reads via MiXCR and lists one record per CDR3 protein. There are about 180,000 distinct CDR3 sequences in the sample; roughly 14% occur only once, and roughly a quarter lies in the top ten. The sequenced sample consisted of PBMCs. Source of these receptors: a human donor in good health (CMV status not recorded). Some clones in this sample may be carry-over from other donors' samples.

The table lists this clonotype with a few counts. The chain uses TRBV10-3 and TRBJ1-2; TRBD1 is a possible D gene (5 bases). Trimming cost V 8 bases and J 8 bases, with 18 bases left between them. Germline CDR1 is ENHRY and CDR2 is SYGVKD. CDR3 length: 13 residues. The CDR3 protein is CAIGDLSLFGYTF. The CDR3 nucleotides read TGTGCCATCGGGGACCTCTCCTTATTCGGCTACACCTTC.

The J gene is TRBJ2-1, the V gene TRBV5-1; 7 bases line up with TRBD2. The germline V gene encodes CDR1 SGHRS and CDR2 YFSETQ. This CDR3 has 16 residues. The J segment lost 0 bases and the V segment lost 5 bases, leaving 8 bases of the junction unmatched. DNA for the CDR3: TGCGCCAGCAGGGCGGGAGCCCTCAGCTCCTACAATGAGCAGTTCTTC. Its protein is CASRAGALSSYNEQFF.

Only a few counts were recorded for this clonotype. The chain is built from TRBV2 and TRBJ2-1; 9 bases line up with TRBD2. Germline V gene lookup returns CDR1 SNHLY and CDR2 FYNNEI. Unmatched junction bases numbered 8, after V lost 5 bases and J lost 9 bases. The CDR3 covers 14 residues. DNA of the CDR3: TGTGCCAGCAGTTTAGCGGGGGAAGGGGGTGAGCAGTTCTTC. Protein product: CASSLAGEGGEQFF.

At least ten counts were recorded for this clonotype. The chain uses TRBV7-3 and TRBJ2-7; D is undetermined. Trimming removed 0 bases from V and 7 bases from J, with 10 bases in between. Germline-derived CDR1 and CDR2 are SGHTA and FQGTGA. The CDR3 loop spans 13 amino acids. The CDR3 protein is CASSLTDGLEQYF. CDR3 coding DNA: TGTGCCAGCAGCTTAACGGATGGCCTTGAGCAGTACTTC.

This clonotype was picked up a small number of times. The chain combines TRBV28 with TRBJ2-1, with D possibly TRBD2 on 5 matching bases. From germline, CDR1 is MDHEN and CDR2 SYDVKM. The CDR3 spans 12 residues. The V and J ends lost 0 bases and 9 bases respectively, with 6 bases between them. CDR3 loop: CASSLWSGEQFF. Written as DNA, the CDR3 is TGTGCCAGCAGTTTATGGAGCGGTGAGCAGTTCTTC.

This clonotype was detected a few times. The chain has TRBV14 and TRBJ2-7; 8 positions agree with TRBD1. The length of the CDR3 is 18 residues. The germline CDR1 and CDR2 sequences are SGHDN and FVKESK. Germline trimming cut 2 bases from V and 2 bases from J; bases unmatched to any gene: 14. CDR3 in DNA: TGTGCCAGCAGCCAATTCCTCGGACAGGGAAAGCAGGCCTACGAGCAGTACTTC. This encodes CASSQFLGQGKQAYEQYF.

This clonotype has at least ten counts. The J gene is TRBJ2-7, the V gene TRBV6-2 or TRBV6-3; D ambiguous. The CDR3 sequence is 19 residues long. V was shortened by 6 bases and J by 3 bases, with 30 bases between the two germline ends. Germline assignment: CDR1 MNHEY and CDR2 SVGEGT. CDR3 in amino acids: CASSPRWSVALSKGYEQYF. In DNA, the CDR3 is TGTGCCAGCAGCCCCAGGTGGTCGGTAGCTCTCTCGAAAGGCTACGAGCAGTACTTC.

This clonotype was observed many times. CDR3 amino acids: CASSLSTGGGEQFF. The CDR3 bases are TGTGCCAGCAGCTTAAGCACAGGGGGGGGTGAGCAGTTCTTC. The rearrangement links TRBV11-3 to TRBJ2-1; possibly TRBD1 for D (8 bases). The length of the CDR3 is 14 residues. V was shortened by 2 bases and J by 9 bases, with 14 bases between the two germline ends. CDR1 and CDR2 (germline): SGHNT, YENEEA.

By sample fraction, this clonotype is medium-sized (0.01 to 0.1%). The chain links TRBV12-3 or TRBV12-4 to TRBJ2-1, with D perhaps TRBD2 (6 bases). The CDR3 contains 11 residues. V lost 1 base and J 15 bases, leaving 10 bases between the germline ends. The DNA for the CDR3 is TGTGCCAGCAGTTTAGGCGCAGCGGGGTTCTTC. Translated: CASSLGAAGFF.

This clonotype appeared a single time. The chain joins TRBV5-6 to TRBJ1-1; the D gene is possibly TRBD1 (6 bases). Germline CDR1 SGHDT, CDR2 YYEEEE. The CDR3 sequence is 14 residues long. V was pared by 3 bases and J by 1 base, with 10 bases between. The chain's CDR3 is CASSWGTRNTEAFF. DNA for the CDR3: TGTGCCAGCAGCTGGGGGACACGGAACACTGAAGCTTTCTTT.

This clonotype was detected many times. The chain joins TRBV7-2 to TRBJ1-2; D gene ambiguous. Germline V gives CDR1 SGHTA, CDR2 FQGNSA. Trimming took 1 base from V and 4 from J, leaving 13 bases between them. The CDR3 sequence is 15 residues long. CDR3 region: CASSLEAPLGYGYTF. CDR3 sequence (DNA): TGTGCCAGCAGCTTAGAGGCGCCCCTAGGCTATGGCTACACCTTC.

The table lists this clonotype with many counts. The chain carries TRBV7-3 and TRBJ1-2; D gene ambiguous. Germline CDR1 SGHTA, CDR2 FQGTGA. CDR3 size: 11 residues. V lost 8 bases and J 6 bases, leaving 10 bases between the germline ends. In DNA form, the CDR3 reads TGTGCCAGCGGAACGACTCATGGCTACACCTTC. Amino acids: CASGTTHGYTF.

The CDR3: CSARSRAGYTF. CDR3 in DNA: TGCAGCGCCCGATCTCGCGCTGGCTACACCTTC. The V and J genes are TRBV29-1 and TRBJ1-2; D uncertain. There are 11 residues in the CDR3. V gave up 7 bases and J gave up 7 bases, with 13 bases separating them. CDR1 is SQVTM, CDR2 ANQGSEA, per germline.

The genes are TRBV28 and TRBJ2-4; 11 bases fit TRBD2. The CDR3 is 17 amino acids. CDR1 MDHEN and CDR2 SYDVKM come from the germline V gene. Trimming at V came to 4 bases and at J to 3 bases, leaving 8 bases not matched to a gene. CDR3 nucleotides: TGTGCCAGCAGTTACGTCCCGGGACTAGCGGACAAAAACATTCAGTACTTC. Its translation is CASSYVPGLADKNIQYF. Full variable domain (rest looked up from reference TRBV28 and TRBJ2-4): DVKVTQSSRYLVKRTGEKVFLECVQDMDHENMFWYRQDPGLGLRLIYFSYDVKMKEKGDIPEGYSVSREKKERFSLILESASTNQTSMYLCASSYVPGLADKNIQYFGAGTRLSVL.

This clonotype has a count of ten or more. The genes are TRBV7-2 and TRBJ2-7; D is perhaps TRBD1 (6 bases). Trimming left V 4 bases short and J 7 bases short, with 17 bases between. The CDR3 has 14 amino acids. Per the germline V gene, CDR1 is SGHTA and CDR2 is FQGNSA. The CDR3 coding sequence is TGTGCCAGCAGCTCGGCCGGGACATCAAGGGAGCAGTACTTC. Translated, it gives CASSSAGTSREQYF.

This clonotype was observed at least ten times. This chain connects TRBV28 to TRBJ1-4; D not certain. The germline V gene encodes CDR1 MDHEN and CDR2 SYDVKM. The CDR3 contains 13 residues. The V gene lost 7 bases and the J gene lost 2 bases, with 8 bases spanning the gap. In nucleotides, the CDR3 is TGTGCCAGCACTGGGTCGACTAATGAAAAACTGTTTTTT. Residues: CASTGSTNEKLFF.

This clonotype was counted ten times or more. The chain employs TRBV6-2 or TRBV6-3 and TRBJ2-1; D remains ambiguous. There are 12 residues in the CDR3. CDR1 MNHEY and CDR2 SVGEGT come from the germline V gene. V was pared by 2 bases and J by 13 bases, with 12 bases between. CDR3 loop: CASSYEAYRQFF. CDR3 nucleotide sequence: TGTGCCAGCAGTTACGAGGCTTATCGCCAGTTCTTC.

Details on this clonotype: A much larger clone differs by one base, so this may be a read error. The gene calls are TRBV28 and TRBJ2-1; TRBD2 might be the D (6 bases). V was cut by 3 bases and J by 10 bases, with 19 bases left in between. The CDR3 runs 15 residues. Germline CDR1 and CDR2: MDHEN and SYDVKM. The CDR3, as DNA: TGTGCCAGCAGTTTCATAGTGGGAGGAGTGGGGGAGCAGTTCTTC. Translating it yields CASSFIVGGVGEQFF.

This clonotype was recorded at least ten times. This chain joins TRBV6-5 and TRBJ2-1; D unclear. V was shortened by 0 bases and J by 6 bases, with 6 bases between the two germline ends. Germline V gives CDR1 MNHEY, CDR2 SVGAGI. The CDR3 length is 13 residues. The CDR3 here is CASSYSGLNEQFF. In DNA, the CDR3 is TGTGCCAGCAGTTACTCAGGGCTCAATGAGCAGTTCTTC.

The genes are TRBV25-1 and TRBJ2-5, with 12 bases that match TRBD1. This CDR3 contains 16 residues. Unmatched junction bases numbered 10, after V lost 6 bases and J lost 5 bases. Per germline, CDR1 MGHDK and CDR2 SYGVNS. The CDR3 region has the DNA TGTGCCAGCAGCCCGGGACAGGGGGCTTATATGGAGACCCAGTACTTC. Amino acid sequence: CASSPGQGAYMETQYF.

The J gene is TRBJ2-1, the V gene TRBV19; unclear D gene. This CDR3 comprises 15 residues. The germline V gene encodes CDR1 LNHDA and CDR2 SQIVND (reference sequence). Deletions cut 6 bases from V and 2 bases from J, with 14 bases between. The CDR3 spells CASRDPTRTYNEQFF. In nucleotides, the CDR3 is TGTGCCAGTAGGGATCCAACCCGGACCTACAATGAGCAGTTCTTC. The full variable domain, completed using reference TRBV19 and TRBJ2-1, is DGGITQSPKYLFRKEGQNVTLSCEQNLNHDAMYWYRQDPGQGLRLIYYSQIVNDFQKGDIAEGYSVSREKKESFPLTVTSAQKNPTAFYLCASRDPTRTYNEQFFGPGTRLTVL.

V and J are TRBV7-4 and TRBJ1-5; D gene unclear. Trimming took off 1 base at V and 13 bases at J, with 14 bases between the two ends. Germline V lookup: CDR1 SGHVT, CDR2 SQSDAQ. This CDR3 is 13 amino acids long. The CDR3 sequence: CASSLDVAGTQHF. CDR3 DNA sequence: TGTGCCAGCAGCTTAGACGTGGCGGGTACTCAGCATTTT.

In the case of this clonotype: A much more abundant neighbour one base away suggests this may be a read error. This CDR3 is missing its conserved last phenylalanine or tryptophan, likely due to a read error. V and J are TRBV7-2 and TRBJ1-4, with D tentatively TRBD1 (5 bases). CDR1 and CDR2 from the germline V gene are SGHTA and FQGNSA. The CDR3 runs 14 residues. Trimming shortened V by 3 bases and J by 11 bases, and 16 bases separated the two germline ends. The CDR3, as DNA: TGTGCCAGCAGCTTCCCGGGAACAGGTTCCAAACTGTTTTTA. It yields the protein CASSFPGTGSKLFL.

The chain joins TRBV3-1 to TRBJ2-3, with 11 positions matching TRBD2. This CDR3 spans 16 amino acids. The germline gives CDR1 LGHDT, CDR2 YNNKEL (reference sequence). V shed 3 bases, J shed 6 bases, and the junction held 8 bases outside the gene matches. CDR3: CASSQRLAGLPDTQYF. In nucleotides, the CDR3 is TGTGCCAGCAGCCAGCGACTAGCGGGGCTACCGGATACGCAGTATTTT.

This sequence joins TRBV28 and TRBJ2-4; 9 positions match TRBD2. V trimming: 6 bases; J trimming: 8 bases; junction bases outside the gene matches: 14. The CDR3 extends over 16 amino acids. Germline loops: CDR1 MDHEN, CDR2 SYDVKM. CDR3 in DNA: TGTGCCAGCAGCTCCCGCGGGGTAGCGGGAGTAGACATTCAGTACTTC. Its translation is CASSSRGVAGVDIQYF.